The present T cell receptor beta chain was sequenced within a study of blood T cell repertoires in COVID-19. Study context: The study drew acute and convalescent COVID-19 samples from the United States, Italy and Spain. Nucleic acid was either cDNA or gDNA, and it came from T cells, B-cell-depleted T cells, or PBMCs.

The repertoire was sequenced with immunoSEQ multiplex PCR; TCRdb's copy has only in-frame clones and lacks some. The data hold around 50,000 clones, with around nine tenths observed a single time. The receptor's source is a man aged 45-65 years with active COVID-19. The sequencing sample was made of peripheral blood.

CDR3 coding DNA: TGTGCCAGCAGTTCTGCAGGGGTTTCACGACAGCCCCAGCATTTT. It is translated as CASSSAGVSRQPQHF. V usage is TRBV27 and J usage is TRBJ1-5; TRBD1 might be the D (6 bases). CDR3 length: 15 amino acids. Germline CDR1 MNHEY, CDR2 SMNVEV (reference sequence). The ends were cut back, 4 bases at V and 7 bases at J, with 17 bases in the middle.